This TCR beta chain appears in the sequencing data of a study of identical twins. The CDR3 is 15 amino acids. CDR1 and CDR2 from the germline V gene are DFQATT and SNEGSKA (reference sequence). V lost 4 bases, J lost 7 bases, and 7 bases stayed unmatched. TCRdb called the 5' RACE reads again in MiXCR, with one record for every CDR3 protein. Found here are around 530,000 distinct CDR3 sequences, about 15% of them singletons; the top ten hold nearly 0.45%. The sample also formed part of further work on yellow fever vaccine responses in identical twins.

The source material was CD4+ T cells sorted from blood. This receptor was taken from a woman aged 18-29 years in good health. V and J are TRBV20-1 and TRBJ2-2; 12 nucleotides line up with TRBD1. The CDR3 protein is CSAKGTGGLIGELFF. CDR3 sequence (DNA): TGCAGTGCTAAGGGGACAGGGGGCTTGATCGGGGAGCTGTTTTTT.